The clone carrying this T cell receptor beta chain has more than one count but fewer than ten. Its target is unknown. The data stem from a study of T cell repertoires in cytomegalovirus infection. Study at large: Indications of both CMV infection and matching HLA type were provided by public TCR beta signatures.

Study observations and caveats: The study identified carriers of CMV plus the relevant HLA from cumulative public TCR beta family frequency. It was HLA-C-restricted CMV-specific TCR beta clonotypes that dominated the response ex vivo.

TCRdb used MiXCR to reprocess the reads, holding one entry per CDR3 protein. The table has approximately 910,000 distinct CDR3 sequences, approximately 31% seen once. Germline V gene sequence: CDR1 MNHNY, CDR2 SVGAGI (reference sequence). This CDR3 is built from 15 residues. The trim removed 1 base at V and 0 bases at J, leaving 1 base unmatched. Sequenced material: cultured CD8+ T cells from PBMCs, taken from culture after CMV antigen stimulation. The chain uses TRBV6-6 and TRBJ2-3, with 7 bases that match TRBD1. This clonotype originated in a human donor in good health (CMV status not recorded). Some clones in this sample may be carry-over from other donors' samples. The DNA of the CDR3 is TGTGCCAGCAGTTACTGGGACAGTAGCACAGATACGCAGTATTTT. It specifies CASSYWDSSTDTQYF.